This is a list of T cell receptor beta chains from one sample in a study of cytomegalovirus exposure and HLA in healthy donors. Assay: immunoSEQ multiplex PCR; the TCRdb copy retains only in-frame clones and omits some. Of approximately 110,000 clones in the sample, approximately 72% were seen once. Sequencing input: PBMCs. These receptors were taken from a man aged 25-40 years in good health and CMV-seronegative. CDR3s include the opening cysteine and the closing phenylalanine or tryptophan. Each record gives: J gene, clone size, D gene, V gene, CDR3 DNA, CDR3 protein. The D gene is left open where the match is weak. Clone size is shown for a subset of rows, as once, few, many or a class of expanded clone.

TRBJ1-5 . . TRBV4-1 TGCGCCAGCAGCCAAGGAAACAAAGATCAGCCCCAGCATTTT CASSQGNKDQPQHF
TRBJ1-2 . . TRBV6-1 TGTGCCATTGACGGGGGGCGTCTCTTC CAIDGGRLF
TRBJ2-1 once TRBD1 TRBV2 TGTGCCAGCCTAGGGACAGGGGGCGCCATTCGGCAGTTCTTC CASLGTGGAIRQFF
TRBJ2-5 . TRBD1 TRBV11-2 TGTGCCAGCAGCAAGGGTCAGGGGGAAGAGACCCAGTACTTC CASSKGQGEETQYF
TRBJ2-5 . TRBD1 TRBV7-7 TGTGCCAGCAGCTTCGGACAGGGGGTCCGTCAAGAGACCCAGTACTTC CASSFGQGVRQETQYF
TRBJ1-2 . . TRBV11-2 TGTGCCAGCAGCTTAGATGAGTGGGAGCACGGCTACACCTTC CASSLDEWEHGYTF
TRBJ2-3 . . TRBV7-2 TGTGCCAGCAGCTTACAGGGATTTGGCGATACGCAGTATTTT CASSLQGFGDTQYF
TRBJ2-5 . TRBD2 TRBV7-2 TGTGCCAGCAGCTTGGGGACTAGCGGAACTCAAGAGACCCAGTACTTC CASSLGTSGTQETQYF
TRBJ2-7 . . TRBV28 TGTGCCAGCAGTTTAGGGGGGGGCGACTACGAGCAGTACTTC CASSLGGGDYEQYF
TRBJ2-1 . . TRBV5-1 TGCGCCAGCAGCTTGGACAGCTCCTACAATGAGCAGTTCTTC CASSLDSSYNEQFF